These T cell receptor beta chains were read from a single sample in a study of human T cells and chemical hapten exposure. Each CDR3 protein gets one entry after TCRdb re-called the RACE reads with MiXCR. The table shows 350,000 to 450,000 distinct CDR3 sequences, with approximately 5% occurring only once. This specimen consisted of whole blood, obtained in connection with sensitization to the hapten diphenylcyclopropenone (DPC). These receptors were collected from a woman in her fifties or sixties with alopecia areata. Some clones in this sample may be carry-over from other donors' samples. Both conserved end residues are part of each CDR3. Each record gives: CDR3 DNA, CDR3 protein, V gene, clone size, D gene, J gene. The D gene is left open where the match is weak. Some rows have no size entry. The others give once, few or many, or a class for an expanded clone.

TGTGCCAGCAGCGAGGGGGCAGGGGGTCCGCTTGGGCCCCAGCATTTT | CASSEGAGGPLGPQHF | TRBV27 | . | TRBD1 | TRBJ1-5
TGTGCCAGCAGCCCCACTTTCGCTAGCGGGAGGGCCGGCGGGGAGCTGTTTTTT | CASSPTFASGRAGGELFF | TRBV3-1 | few | TRBD2 | TRBJ2-2
TGTGCCAGCAGTGACAGGGAAATTACTGAAGCTTTCTTT | CASSDREITEAFF | TRBV2 | few | . | TRBJ1-1
TGCGCCAGCAGCCAAGATGCGACTACGACCGGAAACACCATATATTTT | CASSQDATTTGNTIYF | TRBV4-3 | many | . | TRBJ1-3
TGTGCCACCAGCAGAACTCCTGGAAACACCATATATTTT | CATSRTPGNTIYF | TRBV15 | many | . | TRBJ1-3
TGTGCCAGCAGCTCGGACGGGGCGGGGGAGACCCAGTACTTC | CASSSDGAGETQYF | TRBV7-2 | few | . | TRBJ2-5
TGTGCCACCGGTGACAGCACAGATACGCAGTATTTT | CATGDSTDTQYF | TRBV10-3 | many | . | TRBJ2-3
TGTGCCAGCAGTGCCCTTCTAGCGGGAGGGCCGGACGGGGAGCTGTTTTTT | CASSALLAGGPDGELFF | TRBV28 | few | TRBD2 | TRBJ2-2
TGTGCCAGTAGCGCCGACGGATATTACGAGCAGTACTTC | CASSADGYYEQYF | TRBV19 | . | . | TRBJ2-7
TGTGCCAGCAGCTTAGATGGGCAGGGAAGAGAGACCCAGTACTTC | CASSLDGQGRETQYF | TRBV11-2 | many | . | TRBJ2-5
TGTGCCAGCACAGCTAGCGGGAGGTTTTCGGAGACCCAGTACTTC | CASTASGRFSETQYF | TRBV6-5 | few | TRBD2 | TRBJ2-5
TGCAGCGTTGTTCGCCCTAGCGCAGATACGCAGTATTTT | CSVVRPSADTQYF | TRBV29-1 | many | . | TRBJ2-3
TGTGCCAGCAGCCAAGATGAACCCGGGCCTAAGTATTTT | CASSQDEPGPKYF | TRBV3-1 | few | . | TRBJ2-3
TGTGCCAGCAGCTTGGAGGGGTGGGCTGAAGCTTTCTTT | CASSLEGWAEAFF | TRBV5-5 | few | . | TRBJ1-1
TGCAGCGTTGAAGGGAACGGTCAGCCCCAGCATTTT | CSVEGNGQPQHF | TRBV29-1 | many | . | TRBJ1-5
TGTGCCAGCAGGGAACAACTCAGCAATCAGCCCCAGCATTTT | CASREQLSNQPQHF | TRBV6-1 | many | . | TRBJ1-5
TGCAGCGACTCTACCACAGATACGCAGTATTTT | CSDSTTDTQYF | TRBV20-1 | few | . | TRBJ2-3
TGTGCCAGCAGCTCCCCACCCTCCGAGAATACGCAGTATTTT | CASSSPPSENTQYF | TRBV5-6 | many | . | TRBJ2-3
TGCAGCGTTGAAGGGGGACTAGCCGGCCCGGCGGAAGGGTGGTCAGATACGCAGTATTTT | CSVEGGLAGPAEGWSDTQYF | TRBV29-1 | many | TRBD2 | TRBJ2-3
TGTGCCATCAGTGAGCCTCCCACAGGCTACACCTTC | CAISEPPTGYTF | TRBV10-3 | few | . | TRBJ1-2
TGTGCCAGCAGCCCCCAGGCGGGAGGGCCAGATACGCAGTATTTT | CASSPQAGGPDTQYF | TRBV9 | few | TRBD2 | TRBJ2-3
TGTGCCAGCAGTTTTAGTAGGAACTATGGCTACACCTTC | CASSFSRNYGYTF | TRBV27 | few | . | TRBJ1-2
TGTGCCACCAGTGAAGGGACGAACAATGAGCAGTTCTTC | CATSEGTNNEQFF | TRBV24-1 | many | . | TRBJ2-1
TGTGCCAGCAGTGTAGAGGGGCGGGGTACCGGGGAGCTGTTTTTT | CASSVEGRGTGELFF | TRBV27 | many | . | TRBJ2-2
TGCGCCAGCAGCGGAAGGGGCGAGCAGTACTTC | CASSGRGEQYF | TRBV5-1 | many | . | TRBJ2-7
TGCAGTGCTAGAGAGGGACAGGGGAGGCTTGGCTACACCTTC | CSAREGQGRLGYTF | TRBV20-1 | many | TRBD1 | TRBJ1-2
TGTGCCAGCGGGAGTGGTTCCTACAATGAGCAGTTCTTC | CASGSGSYNEQFF | TRBV12-3/TRBV12-4 | many | . | TRBJ2-1
TGCAGTGCTAGAGACCTCTCCTACGAGCAGTACTTC | CSARDLSYEQYF | TRBV20-1 | . | . | TRBJ2-7
TGTGCCAGCAGTCCCTGGCAGGGAGTCTCAGATACGCAGTATTTT | CASSPWQGVSDTQYF | TRBV28 | many | . | TRBJ2-3
TGTGCCAGCAGGGGCGATTACGAGACCCAGTACTTC | CASRGDYETQYF | TRBV7-2 | many | . | TRBJ2-5
TGTGCCAGCAGGTATGACAGGGGGCTGGGCACTGAAGCTTTCTTT | CASRYDRGLGTEAFF | TRBV12-3/TRBV12-4 | many | TRBD1 | TRBJ1-1
TGCAGCGTTGCTTCGGAGGGACTCACAGATACGCAGTATTTT | CSVASEGLTDTQYF | TRBV29-1 | few | . | TRBJ2-3
TGTGCCAGCAGTTTAGGTCAGCCCCAGCATTTT | CASSLGQPQHF | TRBV12-3/TRBV12-4 | many | . | TRBJ1-5
TGCAGCGTTGAAGATCGGCAGGGCGTTCCCCTCAACTATGGCTACACCTTC | CSVEDRQGVPLNYGYTF | TRBV29-1 | . | . | TRBJ1-2
TGCAGTGCTAGAGATATGGGTCTTAATAGGGAGAACACTGAAGCTTTCTTT | CSARDMGLNRENTEAFF | TRBV20-1 | many | . | TRBJ1-1
TGTGCCAGCAACACTCAGAACGATCAGCCCCAGCATTTT | CASNTQNDQPQHF | TRBV12-3/TRBV12-4 | few | . | TRBJ1-5
TGTGCCAGCACTTTCAGCGGCTATAATGAAAAACTGTTTTTT | CASTFSGYNEKLFF | TRBV12-3/TRBV12-4 | . | . | TRBJ1-4
TGTGCCAGCAGTAGGACAGGGGGTGCAGATGAGCAGTTCTTC | CASSRTGGADEQFF | TRBV6-2/TRBV6-3 | many | TRBD1 | TRBJ2-1
TGTGCCACCAGTGATTTTGGTCGAAGTGGCACAGATACGCAGTATTTT | CATSDFGRSGTDTQYF | TRBV24-1 | many | . | TRBJ2-3
TGTGCCAGCAGTTTATATTTGGGAAGACGGACCGGGGAGCTGTTTTTT | CASSLYLGRRTGELFF | TRBV28 | many | . | TRBJ2-2